The entry below describes one T cell receptor (beta chain). The antigen remains undetermined. This sample is drawn from a study of T cell clonotyping in hematopoietic cell transplantation. Notes on the study in general: Few recipient clonotypes overlapped donors; over 95% were de novo at given depth. Without cell sorting, CD4 versus CD8 contributions remain unresolved. Pathologically expanded recipient clonotypes increased progressively from day 30 to day 180 as diversity fell. Broader posttransplant TCR repertoire diversity was predicted by graft donor and pretransplant recipient Inverse Simpson Index values.

Sequencing was performed with immunoSEQ multiplex PCR; in TCRdb, only in-frame clones are kept and a portion is missing. The sample carries tens of thousands of clones, 94% recorded once. Source material: peripheral blood mononuclear cells. The receptor was isolated from a woman in her forties or fifties in good health. Some clones in this sample may be carry-over from other donors' samples.

CDR3 sequence: CASSMVGGQPQHF. The CDR3 nucleotides read TGTGCCAGTAGTATGGTGGGAGGCCAGCCCCAGCATTTT. The V gene is TRBV19, the J gene TRBJ1-5; D is undetermined. V was cut by 3 bases and J by 7 bases, with 10 bases left in between. This CDR3 has 13 residues. The V gene's germline CDR1 is LNHDA and CDR2 SQIVND (reference sequence).